Listed below are T cell receptor beta chains from one sample, sequenced in a study of shared clonotypes between healthy human individuals. This table comes from immunoSEQ multiplex PCR, and its TCRdb copy is limited to in-frame clones, with some not included. The sample yields around 180,000 clones, just under 95% seen once. Sequencing was performed on naive CD4+ T cells sorted from blood. The receptor source for this set is a woman aged 25-40 years in good health. CDR3s leave out the opening cysteine and the closing phenylalanine or tryptophan. D genes are given only for firm matches. Some rows mark clone size as missing; the rest say once, few, many or name a class of expanded clone.

clone size: NA; V gene: TRBV7-2; D gene: TRBD1; J gene: TRBJ1-6; CDR3 length: 13; CDR3 protein: ASSIRQGGLTPLH
clone size: NA; V gene: TRBV2; D gene: NA; J gene: TRBJ2-7; CDR3 length: 10; CDR3 protein: ASSPPRVEQY
clone size: NA; V gene: TRBV19; D gene: NA; J gene: TRBJ1-5; CDR3 length: 12; CDR3 protein: ASSLGPPDQPQH
clone size: NA; V gene: TRBV7-7; D gene: TRBD2; J gene: NA; CDR3 length: 12; CDR3 protein: ASSRGLAGGEQY
clone size: once; V gene: TRBV5-1; D gene: NA; J gene: TRBJ2-3; CDR3 length: 15; CDR3 protein: ASSFGPTRRSTDTQY
clone size: NA; V gene: TRBV14; D gene: TRBD2; J gene: TRBJ2-7; CDR3 length: 13; CDR3 protein: ASSHIGTTPYEQY
clone size: NA; V gene: TRBV19; D gene: TRBD1; J gene: TRBJ1-4; CDR3 length: 11; CDR3 protein: ASRRTGFEKLF
clone size: NA; V gene: TRBV6-1; D gene: TRBD2; J gene: TRBJ2-2; CDR3 length: 15; CDR3 protein: ASSEISLAGGSGELF
clone size: NA; V gene: TRBV9; D gene: TRBD1; J gene: TRBJ1-2; CDR3 length: 13; CDR3 protein: ASSVGQGLNYGYT
clone size: NA; V gene: TRBV7-9; D gene: TRBD2; J gene: TRBJ2-1; CDR3 length: 15; CDR3 protein: ASSLATSPSSYNEQF
clone size: NA; V gene: TRBV4-2; D gene: NA; J gene: TRBJ2-3; CDR3 length: 14; CDR3 protein: ASSQDPVAFTDTQY
clone size: NA; V gene: TRBV7-2; D gene: NA; J gene: TRBJ2-6; CDR3 length: 11; CDR3 protein: ASRKTGANVLT
clone size: NA; V gene: TRBV28; D gene: NA; J gene: TRBJ2-7; CDR3 length: 10; CDR3 protein: ASTGSSYEQY
clone size: NA; V gene: TRBV19; D gene: NA; J gene: TRBJ2-2; CDR3 length: 12; CDR3 protein: ATGRQGETGELF
clone size: NA; V gene: TRBV28; D gene: NA; J gene: NA; CDR3 length: 12; CDR3 protein: ASSLPQGIYEQY
clone size: NA; V gene: TRBV28; D gene: TRBD1; J gene: TRBJ2-7; CDR3 length: 13; CDR3 protein: ASILSGGVAYEQY
clone size: NA; V gene: TRBV6-4; D gene: TRBD2; J gene: TRBJ2-3; CDR3 length: 15; CDR3 protein: ASSDSPGTRITDTQY
clone size: NA; V gene: TRBV28; D gene: NA; J gene: TRBJ2-7; CDR3 length: 11; CDR3 protein: ASSFDNSYEQY
clone size: once; V gene: TRBV5-6; D gene: NA; J gene: TRBJ1-4; CDR3 length: 12; CDR3 protein: ASSVDSRGEKLF
clone size: NA; V gene: TRBV19; D gene: TRBD1; J gene: TRBJ2-7; CDR3 length: 12; CDR3 protein: ASSRTGFLDEQY
clone size: NA; V gene: TRBV13; D gene: TRBD1; J gene: TRBJ1-5; CDR3 length: 13; CDR3 protein: ASSLARGLSQPQH
clone size: NA; V gene: TRBV2; D gene: NA; J gene: TRBJ1-1; CDR3 length: 12; CDR3 protein: ASRERSGGTEAF
clone size: NA; V gene: TRBV10-1; D gene: TRBD1; J gene: TRBJ2-7; CDR3 length: 12; CDR3 protein: ASSERTGPYEQY
clone size: NA; V gene: TRBV19; D gene: NA; J gene: TRBJ2-7; CDR3 length: 11; CDR3 protein: ATSEQGSYEQY
clone size: NA; V gene: TRBV4-2; D gene: TRBD2; J gene: TRBJ2-3; CDR3 length: 16; CDR3 protein: ASSQGGRTSVITDTQY
clone size: NA; V gene: TRBV4-1; D gene: NA; J gene: TRBJ2-6; CDR3 length: 17; CDR3 protein: ASSQERGIDYSGANVLT
clone size: NA; V gene: TRBV11-2; D gene: NA; J gene: TRBJ2-1; CDR3 length: 13; CDR3 protein: ASSHDGISYNERF
clone size: NA; V gene: TRBV11-2; D gene: NA; J gene: TRBJ2-7; CDR3 length: 14; CDR3 protein: ASSLVYGTVPYEQY
clone size: NA; V gene: TRBV27; D gene: NA; J gene: TRBJ1-1; CDR3 length: 12; CDR3 protein: ASSPGRVGTEAF
clone size: NA; V gene: TRBV5-1; D gene: TRBD2; J gene: TRBJ2-3; CDR3 length: 13; CDR3 protein: ASSLETNGGDTQY
clone size: once; V gene: TRBV2; D gene: NA; J gene: TRBJ1-4; CDR3 length: 14; CDR3 protein: ASSEHGATTNEKLF
clone size: NA; V gene: TRBV11-2; D gene: TRBD1; J gene: TRBJ2-5; CDR3 length: 11; CDR3 protein: ASSGQGQETQY
clone size: NA; V gene: TRBV6-6; D gene: NA; J gene: TRBJ1-6; CDR3 length: 13; CDR3 protein: ASSLSAQGGSPLH
clone size: NA; V gene: TRBV14; D gene: NA; J gene: TRBJ1-1; CDR3 length: 12; CDR3 protein: ASSQTLDQTEAF
clone size: once; V gene: TRBV2; D gene: TRBD1; J gene: TRBJ2-1; CDR3 length: 15; CDR3 protein: ASSEVAGQGKYNEQF
clone size: once; V gene: TRBV28; D gene: TRBD2; J gene: NA; CDR3 length: 13; CDR3 protein: ASRPLAGGYYEQY
clone size: few; V gene: TRBV20-1; D gene: NA; J gene: TRBJ2-7; CDR3 length: 8; CDR3 protein: SATVHEQY
clone size: NA; V gene: TRBV19; D gene: NA; J gene: TRBJ1-1; CDR3 length: 11; CDR3 protein: ASSTQGDTEAF